This entry is about one T cell receptor beta chain. Germline V gene data show CDR1 as LNHDA and CDR2 as SQIVND (reference sequence). This CDR3 spans 17 amino acids. V lost 2 bases, J lost 7 bases, and 18 bases lay in between. The repertoire was sequenced with immunoSEQ multiplex PCR; TCRdb's copy has only in-frame clones and lacks some. Found here are 210,000 or so clones, roughly nine tenths of them singletons; the top ten hold approximately 3%. This sample was included in a study of blood T cell repertoires in COVID-19. The clonotype originates from a woman aged 45-60 years in a cohort exposed to, infected with or recovered from COVID-19 (not recorded which). Material for sequencing was PBMCs or T cells enriched from blood (not recorded which). This chain connects TRBV19 to TRBJ1-6; D is ambiguous. The CDR3 DNA follows: TGTGCCAGTAGTATAATGTCGGGATGGTTGGTAAATTCACCCCTCCACTTT. Translation: CASSIMSGWLVNSPLHF.